The 16 T cell receptor beta chains given below trace back to one sample, sequenced in a study of OX40 agonist ivuxolimab in advanced cancers. TCRdb keeps only in-frame clones here, not all; method: immunoSEQ multiplex PCR. In the table there are some 46,000 clones, more than 75% of which are singletons. The sequences come from CD4+ or CD8+ T cells sorted from blood, collected in a trial of the OX40 agonist ivuxolimab. These receptor sequences come from an adult with an advanced solid tumor such as melanoma, head and neck, liver or kidney cancer.

The chain is built from TRBV7-9 and TRBJ2-3, with 11 bases identical to TRBD2. The V segment lost 5 bases and the J segment 0 bases; nucleotides outside the gene matches: 10. CDR1 is SEHNR and CDR2 is FQNEAQ in the germline V gene (reference sequence). The CDR3 has 18 residues. CDR3 amino acids: CASSISSGGRLSTDTQYF. Here the CDR3 DNA reads TGTGCCAGCAGCATATCTAGCGGGGGGCGTCTTAGCACAGATACGCAGTATTTT.

On this clone itself: The junction departs from the called germline gene at one end, perhaps through a read error. This chain uses TRBV6-1 with TRBJ1-3, with D uncertain. The CDR3 is 18 residues long. CDR1 is MNHNS, CDR2 SASEGT, per germline. CDR3 nucleotide sequence: TGTGCCAGAAGTGAAGTTCCCGGGCAGGCGATCTCTGGAAACACCATATATTTT. This encodes CARSEVPGQAISGNTIYF.

The rearrangement joins TRBV10-3 to TRBJ2-5, with 10 bases matching TRBD2. CDR3 length: 14 residues. Germline V gene lookup returns CDR1 ENHRY and CDR2 SYGVKD. The trim removed 6 bases at V and 4 bases at J, leaving 5 bases unmatched. The CDR3: CAISIAGGRETQYF. CDR3 bases: TGTGCCATCAGCATAGCGGGGGGCAGAGAGACCCAGTACTTC.

V gene TRBV29-1 combines with J gene TRBJ2-2; 7 bases line up with TRBD1. Losses at the gene ends were 5 bases for V and 7 bases for J; bases not matched to a gene: 7. The CDR3 is 13 amino acids. CDR1 is SQVTM, CDR2 ANQGSEA, per germline. The CDR3 coding sequence is TGCAGCGTTACTAAGACAGGGAACGGGGAGCTGTTTTTT. Its protein product is CSVTKTGNGELFF.

The CDR3, as DNA: TGTGCCAGCAGTCCATCCGGGACCTTTAGCAATCAGCCCCAGCATTTT. Its protein product is CASSPSGTFSNQPQHF. This rearrangement joins TRBV28 to TRBJ1-5; weak D call: TRBD1 (5 bases). The CDR3 consists of 16 residues. Trimming stripped 5 bases from V and 0 bases from J, with 14 bases between. The V gene's germline CDR1 is MDHEN and CDR2 SYDVKM.

This clone showed up just once. The genes are TRBV6-5 and TRBJ2-7; 7 nucleotides line up with TRBD2. This CDR3 spans 15 amino acids. The germline V gene encodes CDR1 MNHEY and CDR2 SVGAGI. Germline trimming cut 6 bases from V and 7 bases from J; bases unmatched to any gene: 15. The DNA of the CDR3 is TGTGCCAGCAGACCCTCGGGAGGAGGCTTGTTGGAGCAGTACTTC. Its translation is CASRPSGGGLLEQYF.

CDR3 in DNA: TGTGCCAGCAGCCCTGACAGGTTTCAGCCCCAGCATTTT. Translated: CASSPDRFQPQHF. The rearrangement uses TRBV6-5 and TRBJ1-5; a weak D match, TRBD1 (6 bases). The CDR3 length is 13 residues. Germline V CDR1 and CDR2: MNHEY, SVGAGI. The V gene lost 6 bases and the J gene lost 6 bases, with 12 bases spanning the gap.

The chain joins TRBV6-1 to TRBJ2-3; 9 positions match TRBD1. This CDR3 comprises 15 residues. Germline loops: CDR1 MNHNS, CDR2 SASEGT. V lost 7 bases to trimming and J lost 3 bases; unmatched junction nucleotides: 8. The DNA of the CDR3 is TGTGCCAGCATAAGAGACAGGGGGAGGACAGATACGCAGTATTTT. Its protein product is CASIRDRGRTDTQYF.

The J gene is TRBJ2-1, the V gene TRBV10-2; 10 bases agree with TRBD2. The junction had 3 bases not matched to a gene; V was cut back by 6 bases and J by 4 bases. This CDR3 contains 14 residues. CDR1 WSHSY and CDR2 SAAADI come from the germline V gene. Here the CDR3 reads CASRTSGAYNEQFF. Here the CDR3 DNA reads TGCGCCAGCAGAACTAGCGGGGCTTACAATGAGCAGTTCTTC.

The CDR3 spells CASSDTGGYTEAFF. Here the CDR3 DNA reads TGTGCCAGCAGTGACACGGGGGGCTACACTGAAGCTTTCTTT. V is TRBV2 and J is TRBJ1-1; maybe TRBD1 (6 bases). V lost 3 bases to trimming and J lost 3 bases, with 11 bases between them. Germline V gene data show CDR1 as SNHLY and CDR2 as FYNNEI. The CDR3 spans 14 residues.

The chain carries TRBV19 and TRBJ1-2; D is unclear. The V gene lost 3 bases and the J gene lost 5 bases, with 13 bases spanning the gap. In germline, CDR1 is LNHDA, CDR2 SQIVND (reference sequence). CDR3 size: 14 residues. This chain's CDR3 is CASSIGPWGYGYTF. CDR3 bases: TGTGCCAGTAGTATCGGACCTTGGGGATATGGCTACACCTTC.

This clone was detected once. The chain has TRBV7-9 and TRBJ2-2; the D gene is possibly TRBD2 (6 bases). Trimming took off 5 bases at V and 0 bases at J, with 16 bases between the two ends. The CDR3 sequence is 17 residues long. The germline CDR1 and CDR2 sequences are SEHNR and FQNEAQ (reference sequence). The CDR3 DNA reads as TGTGCCAGCAGCCCAGGACTAAATCTCGCGAACACCGGGGAGCTGTTTTTT. This encodes CASSPGLNLANTGELFF.

The chain couples TRBV7-2 to TRBJ2-7; D possibly corresponds to TRBD2 (5 bases). V dropped 4 bases and J dropped 2 bases, with 18 bases sitting between them. CDR1 is SGHTA and CDR2 is FQGNSA in the germline V gene. The CDR3 is 16 residues long. Written as DNA, the CDR3 is TGTGCCAGCAGCTCAACGGGGTGGAAGGCTGCCTACGAGCAGTACTTC. This gives the protein CASSSTGWKAAYEQYF.

V and J are TRBV18 and TRBJ2-6; D is uncertain. Germline lookup yields CDR1 KGHSH and CDR2 LQKENI. Trimming left V 0 bases short and J 0 bases short, with 9 bases between. This CDR3 has 17 residues. The chain's CDR3 is CASSPPGSYSGANVLTF. CDR3 bases: TGTGCCAGCTCACCACCAGGGTCTTACTCTGGGGCCAACGTCCTGACTTTC.

V is TRBV5-1 and J is TRBJ1-2; no firm D call. The CDR3 covers 14 residues. CDR1 and CDR2 (germline): SGHRS, YFSETQ. V lost 4 bases to trimming and J lost 7 bases, with 17 bases between them. The CDR3 here is CASSGPERGLGYTF. As DNA, the CDR3 is TGCGCCAGCAGCGGACCGGAGAGAGGCCTTGGCTACACCTTC.

The gene calls are TRBV10-1 and TRBJ2-4; maybe TRBD2 (5 bases). Trimming left V 4 bases short and J 7 bases short, with 14 bases between. The CDR3 has 14 residues. Germline-derived CDR1 and CDR2 are WNHNN and SYGVQD (reference sequence). CDR3 amino acids: CASSVSITGNIQYF. The DNA for the CDR3 is TGCGCCAGCAGTGTGTCCATTACGGGGAACATTCAGTACTTC.